Listed here is a single TCR beta chain. Its antigen is unknown. The sample is drawn from a study of shared clonotypes between healthy human individuals. Overall study context: Per-donor plates numbered three CD4 naive, three CD4 memory, two CD8 naive and one CD8 memory. Study findings and constraints: The genetic and exposure-history diversity represented was limited by few donors. The sharing of 4% to 5.5% of naive CD4 clonotypes was seen across a handful of donors.

Per sorted-subset replicate PCR, input was approximately 210 ng DNA, representing around 30,000 T cell genomes. The data were produced by immunoSEQ multiplex PCR, yet TCRdb's version contains in-frame clones alone and is incomplete. The sample has hundreds of thousands of clones; around three quarters are singletons. Germline V CDR1 and CDR2: SGHVS, FNYEAQ. The V end was cut by 5 bases, the J end by 0 bases, with 13 bases between. This CDR3 contains 15 residues. Material for sequencing was memory CD4+ T cells sorted from blood. The subset was: CD45RA-negative fraction. V and J are TRBV7-6 and TRBJ1-1, with D hard to call. This sequence originates from a woman in her 30s in good health. CDR3: CASSQSAHLNTEAFF. The CDR3 DNA is TGTGCCAGCAGCCAATCGGCACATCTGAACACTGAAGCTTTCTTT.